A single sample is the source of the 7 T cell receptor beta chains below, sequenced in a study of shared clonotypes between healthy human individuals. The method was immunoSEQ multiplex PCR; TCRdb's version includes in-frame clones alone and lacks a portion of them. This table has under 600,000 clones, 90% to 97% appearing once. Source material: naive CD4+ T cells sorted from blood. The subset is: CD45RA+ positively selected. The source is a woman aged 25 to 45 in good health.

Here the CDR3 reads CASSLQGAGSYEQYF. The CDR3 nucleotides are TGTGCCAGCAGCCTACAGGGGGCGGGATCCTACGAGCAGTACTTC. The chain employs TRBV6-6 and TRBJ2-7; 9 positions agree with TRBD1. Germline CDR1 and CDR2: MNHNY and SVGAGI (reference sequence). This CDR3 contains 15 residues. The V gene end was trimmed by 6 bases and the J gene end by 1 base; junction bases not matched to a gene: 7.

This clone occurred once. CDR3 amino acids: CASSYSGRLAYEQYF. CDR3 nucleotides: TGTGCCAGCAGTTACTCGGGCAGGTTGGCCTACGAGCAGTACTTC. The gene calls are TRBV6-5 and TRBJ2-7; D not resolved. The CDR3 totals 15 residues. Germline CDR1 reads MNHEY; CDR2 reads SVGAGI. V was shortened by 0 bases and J by 2 bases, with 11 bases between the two germline ends.

The gene calls are TRBV4-1 and TRBJ2-3; 12 bases match TRBD2. V lost 6 bases to trimming and J lost 2 bases; unmatched junction nucleotides: 6. CDR1 and CDR2 (germline): MGHRA, YSYEKL. This CDR3 is 16 amino acids long. CDR3 protein: CASSPRLAGATDTQYF. The DNA of the CDR3 is TGCGCCAGCAGTCCTCGACTAGCGGGAGCCACAGATACGCAGTATTTT.

V usage is TRBV10-2 and J usage is TRBJ2-7; 11 positions match TRBD2. V trimming: 4 bases; J trimming: 7 bases; junction bases outside the gene matches: 9. This CDR3 has 15 amino acids. Germline assignment: CDR1 WSHSY and CDR2 SAAADI. The DNA of the CDR3 is TGCGCCAGCAGTGCCGCTAGCGGGAGGCTGGGGGAGCAGTACTTC. It specifies CASSAASGRLGEQYF.

The chain carries TRBV27 and TRBJ2-5, with 7 bases aligning to TRBD1. The CDR3 contains 17 residues. The trim removed 5 bases at V and 6 bases at J, leaving 18 bases unmatched. CDR1 is MNHEY, CDR2 SMNVEV, per germline (reference sequence). The CDR3 spells CASSPRRPRGQLKTQYF. CDR3 coding DNA: TGTGCCAGCAGTCCGAGGCGACCCAGGGGACAGTTAAAGACCCAGTACTTC.

The chain's CDR3 is CASSLQGGKREQYF. The CDR3 coding sequence is TGTGCCAGCAGTTTACAGGGGGGGAAGAGGGAGCAGTACTTC. V usage is TRBV28 and J usage is TRBJ2-7; D may be TRBD1 or TRBD2 (7 bases each). The germline V gene encodes CDR1 MDHEN and CDR2 SYDVKM. Trimming left V 2 bases short and J 7 bases short, with 15 bases between. This CDR3 has 14 residues.

The chain recombines TRBV7-9 with TRBJ2-3; D is perhaps TRBD1 or TRBD2 (6 bases each). Trimming stripped 7 bases from V and 0 bases from J, with 20 bases between. Germline V gives CDR1 SEHNR, CDR2 FQNEAQ (reference sequence). The CDR3 spans 17 residues. CDR3 sequence reads: CASNEAGAGHSTDTQYF. DNA of the CDR3: TGTGCCAGCAACGAAGCGGGCGCGGGACACAGCACAGATACGCAGTATTTT.